This T cell receptor beta chain originates from a study of blood T cell repertoires in COVID-19 (dated by TCRdb to about 2020). About the investigation overall: Collaborator samples came from the United States, Italy and Spain and covered acute and convalescent phases of COVID-19. The material from the prospective study consisted of cDNA or gDNA derived from T cells, B-cell-depleted T cells, or PBMCs. Subjects who had been exposed to COVID-19, were actively infected with it, or had recovered from it provided the deeply sampled blood TCRbeta repertoires that made up the dataset. The repertoires were released in a freely available public database meant as a resource for research on the immune response to SARS-CoV-2. Samples came from the ongoing ImmuneRACE study (first 160 participants) plus 1,254 subjects from 6 global collaborators. A de-identified subject ID, COVID-19 status, age in years and sex were almost always included in the sample metadata. Where available, HLA class I and class II types were obtained from metadata supplied by the sample provider rather than from assay-based typing.

Results the study describes overall, beyond this receptor: How much clinical and demographic metadata was included differed by source and by participant, and the metadata was provided uncurated.

For this clone: Its binding antigen is unknown. No per-base quality is available; no much larger clone lies one base away.

One collaborating source in Seattle enrolled patients while the patients were actively infected and followed the patients over time throughout the course of disease. Each collaborating institution followed its own protocols to collect whole blood in K2EDTA tubes. For TCRbeta analysis, collaborators shipped samples in one of three forms: frozen whole blood, isolated PBMCs, or DNA extracted from either of those sample types. The immunoSEQ Assay, a bias-controlled multiplex PCR, was used to amplify TCRbeta CDR3 regions from genomic DNA. Per the original workflow: The number of nucleated cells in each sample was estimated by amplification of reference gene primers within the assay. Sequence reads were collapsed and filtered to measure the absolute abundance of every unique TCRbeta CDR3 rearrangement. For each sample, productive Simpson clonality was calculated as the square root of Simpson's diversity index across productive rearrangements. TCRdb holds this immuneACCESS table with in-frame rearrangements only. Some clones are missing; in checked studies, unresolved V genes explain under half, and the rest has no known cause. That table supplies the V and J calls and clone size; D and trimming were determined from the DNA. This sample is represented by about 180,000 clones; 83% of them were singletons. 6% to 8.5% of the sample belongs to the ten largest clones.

The germline ends are 10 bases apart after V is trimmed by 0 bases and J by 3 bases. The CDR3 covers 15 residues, taking in both the cysteine and the phenylalanine. Only CDR3 DNA remains: 45 bases, in frame from the first base. Looking up the germline V gene yields CDR1 SGHRS and CDR2 YFSETQ. The sequencing input was peripheral blood. The chain is encoded by TRBV5-1 joined to TRBJ2-1; the D gene is perhaps TRBD2, on 5 matching bases. The sequence was collected from a woman between 65 and 79 years old with COVID-19, enrolled during active disease. The sequenced DNA: TGCGCCAGCAGCTTGGTCTCAGAGGGCTACAATGAGCAGTTCTTC. It codes for CASSLVSEGYNEQFF.